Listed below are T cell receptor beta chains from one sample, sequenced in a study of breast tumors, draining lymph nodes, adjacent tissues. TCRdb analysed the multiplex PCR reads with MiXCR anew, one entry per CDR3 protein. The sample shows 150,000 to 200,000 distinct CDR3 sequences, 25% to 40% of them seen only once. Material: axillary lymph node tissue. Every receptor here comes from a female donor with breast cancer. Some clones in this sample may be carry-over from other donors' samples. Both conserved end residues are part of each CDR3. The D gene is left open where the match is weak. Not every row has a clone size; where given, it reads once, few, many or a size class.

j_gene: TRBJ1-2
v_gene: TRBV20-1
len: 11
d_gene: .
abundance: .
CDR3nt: TGCAGTGCTAGAGATTACGAGGGCTACACCTTC
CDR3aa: CSARDYEGYTF

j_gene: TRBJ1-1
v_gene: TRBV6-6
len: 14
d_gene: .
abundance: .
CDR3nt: TGTGCCAGCAGTTACGTGGGGGGGGACACTGAAGCTTTCTTT
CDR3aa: CASSYVGGDTEAFF

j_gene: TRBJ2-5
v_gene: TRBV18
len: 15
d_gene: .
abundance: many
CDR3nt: TGTGCCAGCTCACCACCGATCAGCGGGCAGGAGACCCAGTACTTC
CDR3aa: CASSPPISGQETQYF

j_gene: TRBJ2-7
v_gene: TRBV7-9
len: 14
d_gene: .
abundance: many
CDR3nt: TGTGCCAGCAGCTTAACGGGACGACCCTACGAGCAGTACTTC
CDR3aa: CASSLTGRPYEQYF

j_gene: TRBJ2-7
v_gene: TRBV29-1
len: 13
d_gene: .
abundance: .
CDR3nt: TGCAGTGTTTCCAGGAGTGAACCCTACGAGCAGTACTTC
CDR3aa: CSVSRSEPYEQYF

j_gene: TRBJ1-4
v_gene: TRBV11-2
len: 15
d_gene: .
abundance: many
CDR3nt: TGTGCCAGCAGCTTAGATCAGGGCAGCCCAGAAAAACTGTTTTTT
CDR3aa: CASSLDQGSPEKLFF

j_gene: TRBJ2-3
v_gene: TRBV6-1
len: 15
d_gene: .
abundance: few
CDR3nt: TGTGCCAGCAGTGATTTCGGGGCAAGCAATCAGCCCCAGTATTTT
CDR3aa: CASSDFGASNQPQYF

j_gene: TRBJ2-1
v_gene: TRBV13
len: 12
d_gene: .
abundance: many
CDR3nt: TGTGCCAGCAGCTTCGACAGGAATGAGCAGTTCTTC
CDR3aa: CASSFDRNEQFF

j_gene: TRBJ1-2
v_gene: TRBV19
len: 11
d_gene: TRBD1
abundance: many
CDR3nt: TGTGCCAGTAGACAGGGGTCTGGCTACACCTTC
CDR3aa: CASRQGSGYTF

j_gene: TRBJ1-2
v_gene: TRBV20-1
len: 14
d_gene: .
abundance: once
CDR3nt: TGCAGTGCCAGCAGTCGGACAGACCTCTATGGCTACACCTTC
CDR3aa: CSASSRTDLYGYTF

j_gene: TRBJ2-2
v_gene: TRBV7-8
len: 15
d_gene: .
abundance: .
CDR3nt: TGTGCCAGCAGCCACAGACACATTTTCACCGGGGAGCTGTTTTTT
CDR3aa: CASSHRHIFTGELFF

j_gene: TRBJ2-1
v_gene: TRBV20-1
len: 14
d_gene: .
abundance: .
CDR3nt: TGCAGTGCTAGAGATCGGCTAGCTTATGCTGAGCAGTTCTTC
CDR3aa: CSARDRLAYAEQFF

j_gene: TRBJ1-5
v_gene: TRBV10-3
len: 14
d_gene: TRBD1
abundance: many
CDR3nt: TGTGCCATCAGCAAGGGACAGGGCAATCAGCCCCAGCATTTT
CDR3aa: CAISKGQGNQPQHF

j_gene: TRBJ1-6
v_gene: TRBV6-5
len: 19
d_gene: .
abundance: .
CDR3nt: TGTGCCAGCAGCCAGAGGCCTCCAACAACCAGCTCCTATAATTCACCCCTCCACTTT
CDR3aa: CASSQRPPTTSSYNSPLHF

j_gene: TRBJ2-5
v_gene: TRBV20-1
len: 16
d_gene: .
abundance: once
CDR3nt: TGCAGTGCTAGAGATGCAAAAGTGGGCCGCCAAGAGACCCAGTACTTC
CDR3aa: CSARDAKVGRQETQYF

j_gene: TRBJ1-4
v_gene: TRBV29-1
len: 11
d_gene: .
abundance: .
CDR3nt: TGCAGCGTCCTTTGGGGGGGGAAACTGTTTTTT
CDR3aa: CSVLWGGKLFF

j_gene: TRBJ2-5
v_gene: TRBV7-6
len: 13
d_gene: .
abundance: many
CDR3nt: TGTGCCAGCAGCCCGGGACAAGGAGAGACCCAGTACTTC
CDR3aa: CASSPGQGETQYF

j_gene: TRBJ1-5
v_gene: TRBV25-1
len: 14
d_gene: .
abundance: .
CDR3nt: TGTGCTAGAGATGGCCTGGGGCAAAATCAGCCCCAGCATTTT
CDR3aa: CARDGLGQNQPQHF

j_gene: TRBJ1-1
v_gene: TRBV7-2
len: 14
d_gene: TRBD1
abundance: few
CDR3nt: TGTGCCAGCAGCCCCAGGGGGGGAGGTACTGAAGCTTTCTTT
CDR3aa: CASSPRGGGTEAFF

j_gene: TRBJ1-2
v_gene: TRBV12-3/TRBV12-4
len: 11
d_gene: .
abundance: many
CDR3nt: TGTGCCAGCAGGGGCGGGTATGGCTACACCTTC
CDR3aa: CASRGGYGYTF

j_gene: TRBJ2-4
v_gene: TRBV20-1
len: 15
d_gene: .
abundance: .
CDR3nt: TGCAGTGCTCAGTCGGACTATACAGCCAAAAACATTCAGTACTTC
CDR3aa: CSAQSDYTAKNIQYF

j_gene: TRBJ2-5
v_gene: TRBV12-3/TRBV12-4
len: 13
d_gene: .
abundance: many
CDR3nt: TGTGCCAGCAGTTTTTACGTCGGGGAGACCCAGTACTTC
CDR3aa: CASSFYVGETQYF

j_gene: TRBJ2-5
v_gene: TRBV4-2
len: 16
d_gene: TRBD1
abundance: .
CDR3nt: TGTGCCAGCAGCCAAGGAGGGACAGGGGCGGTGGAGACCCAGTACTTC
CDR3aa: CASSQGGTGAVETQYF

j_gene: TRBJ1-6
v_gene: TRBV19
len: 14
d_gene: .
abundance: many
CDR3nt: TGTGCCAGTAGTCCTAAGATAGTAGGGTCACCCCTCCACTTT
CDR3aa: CASSPKIVGSPLHF

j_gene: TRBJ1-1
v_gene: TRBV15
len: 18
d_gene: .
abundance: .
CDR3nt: TGTGCCACCAGCAGAGATTCTATTTTGGGGGCTATACGGACTGAAGCTTTCTTT
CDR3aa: CATSRDSILGAIRTEAFF

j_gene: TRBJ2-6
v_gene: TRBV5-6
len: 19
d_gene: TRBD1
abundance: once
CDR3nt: TGTGCCAGCAACCGACTGCCCGGGACAGGAAACTCTGGGGCCAACGTCCTGACTTTC
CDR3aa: CASNRLPGTGNSGANVLTF

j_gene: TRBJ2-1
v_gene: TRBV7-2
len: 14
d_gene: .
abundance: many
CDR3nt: TGTGCCAGCAGCTTTAGCGGTTCCTACAATGAGCAGTTCTTC
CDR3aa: CASSFSGSYNEQFF

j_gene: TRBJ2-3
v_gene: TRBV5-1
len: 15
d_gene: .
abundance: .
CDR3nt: TGCGCCAGCAGAGGCCAGGGGGAGGGCACAGATACGCAGTATTTT
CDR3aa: CASRGQGEGTDTQYF

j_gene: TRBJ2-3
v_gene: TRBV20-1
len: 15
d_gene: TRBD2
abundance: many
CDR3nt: TGCAGTGCTACGACTAGCGGGGGGGCCCGAGATACGCAGTATTTT
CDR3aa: CSATTSGGARDTQYF

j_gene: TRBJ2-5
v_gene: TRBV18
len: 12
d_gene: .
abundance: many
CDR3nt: TGTGCCAGTTCCACGTATTCCGGGACCCAGTACTTC
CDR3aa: CASSTYSGTQYF

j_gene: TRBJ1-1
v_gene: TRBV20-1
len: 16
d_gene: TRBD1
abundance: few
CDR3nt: TGCAGTGCTAGAGATCGTTATGCAGACAGGGCAACTGAAGCTTTCTTT
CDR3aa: CSARDRYADRATEAFF

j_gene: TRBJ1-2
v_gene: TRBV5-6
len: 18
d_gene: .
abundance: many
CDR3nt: TGTGCCAGCAGCCATTGGGGCAGGTCGACCCCTGCTAACTATGGCTACACCTTC
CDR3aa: CASSHWGRSTPANYGYTF